This T cell receptor beta chain was observed in a study of preoperative IRX-2 immunotherapy in early breast cancer. Germline CDR1 reads MNHGY; CDR2 reads SAAAGT. V shed 6 bases and J shed 3 bases, with 17 bases lying between them. The CDR3 has 15 amino acids. This table comes from immunoSEQ multiplex PCR, and its TCRdb copy is limited to in-frame clones, with some not included. The profile shows 800 to 850 clones, around three quarters of them singletons. Treatment noted: preoperative locoregional IRX-2 cytokine immunotherapy. V and J are TRBV6-8 and TRBJ1-2; weak D call: TRBD1 (6 bases). The source is a human donor with breast cancer. The sample consisted of tumor tissue, taken after IRX-2 immunotherapy. The CDR3 spells CASRTPGAVDYGYTF. DNA for the CDR3: TGTGCCAGCAGGACCCCGGGGGCCGTAGACTATGGCTACACCTTC.